This T cell receptor (beta chain) was documented in a study of T cells in Graves' hyperthyroidism and ophthalmopathy. This clonotype was counted at least ten times. Uncontrolled infections, other autoimmune diseases, pregnancy or lactation led to exclusion of patients. Clinicians diagnosed patients from clinical symptoms, serum thyroxine and TRAb, thyroid ultrasound and orbital computed tomography. TCR beta CDR3 regions were amplified from RNA. The HTBI primer set drove a first-round RT-PCR of the TCR CDR3. TCRdb processed the multiplex PCR reads anew with MiXCR; each CDR3 protein has one entry. The sample carries approximately 520,000 distinct CDR3 sequences, roughly a quarter recorded once. Trimming cost V 2 bases and J 5 bases; bases outside gene matches: 6. This CDR3 is built from 15 residues. Germline V lookup: CDR1 MGHDK, CDR2 SYGVNS.

The rearrangement joins TRBV25-1 to TRBJ1-5; 7 positions agree with TRBD1. Sequenced: blood. The receptor comes from a woman in her twenties or thirties with Graves' ophthalmopathy. The CDR3, as DNA: TGTGCCAGCAGTGAAGAGACAGGGTCTCATCAGCCCCAGCATTTT. This translates into CASSEETGSHQPQHF.